The rows below give T cell receptor beta chains drawn from one sample of a study of a mutant IDH1 vaccine in newly diagnosed glioma. TCRdb's table, derived via immunoSEQ multiplex PCR, lists solely in-frame clones and lacks some. The table includes around 36,000 clones, roughly 92% detected once. Their specific antigens are unknown. The source was PBMCs, collected from a glioma patient whose treatment included an IDH1 peptide vaccine. All receptors come from a man aged 45-65 years with glioma. The CDR3 runs from the conserved cysteine through the conserved F or W. A D gene is named only where the DNA matches it firmly. Only part of the rows carry a size: once, few, many, or a class if the clone is expanded.

>TRBJ1-2|NA|NA|TRBV16
CASSRSSRGYTF
TGTGCCAGCAGCCGATCCTCGCGGGGCTACACCTTC
>TRBJ1-2|NA|TRBD1|TRBV7-9
CASQDRGYGYTF
TGTGCCAGCCAGGACAGGGGCTATGGCTACACCTTC
>TRBJ2-1|NA|TRBD2|TRBV5-1
CASSSSSGSYNEQFF
TGCGCCAGCAGCTCGAGTAGCGGGTCTTACAATGAGCAGTTCTTC
>TRBJ2-3|NA|NA|TRBV2
CASSGDAGGTDTQYF
TGTGCCAGCTCGGGGGACGCGGGTGGTACAGATACGCAGTATTTT
>TRBJ1-2|NA|NA|TRBV7-9
CAIRFRTYGYTF
TGTGCCATCCGCTTTAGGACCTATGGCTACACCTTC
>TRBJ2-1|NA|TRBD1|TRBV14
CASSQEWGTGPYNEQFF
TGTGCCAGCAGCCAAGAGTGGGGGACAGGGCCGTACAATGAGCAGTTCTTC
>TRBJ2-3|NA|TRBD2|TRBV7-3
CASSLFGGRGADTQYF
TGTGCCAGCAGCTTATTTGGCGGGAGAGGGGCAGATACGCAGTATTTT
>TRBJ1-3|once|TRBD1|TRBV28
CASSLGQGAFTIYF
TGTGCCAGCAGTTTAGGACAGGGGGCTTTCACCATATATTTT
>TRBJ1-1|NA|NA|TRBV6-1
CASSEREPGRAFF
TGTGCCAGCAGTGAGAGGGAACCGGGTAGAGCTTTCTTT
>TRBJ2-7|NA|NA|TRBV19
CASSTRGAGGSYEQYF
TGTGCCAGTAGTACACGGGGGGCCGGTGGATCCTACGAGCAGTACTTC
>TRBJ2-7|NA|TRBD2|TRBV6-5
CASSSSPSGSYEQYF
TGTGCCAGCAGTTCATCTCCTAGCGGGAGTTACGAGCAGTACTTC
>TRBJ1-1|NA|NA|TRBV7-3
CASSLSQGTEAFF
TGTGCCAGCAGCTTATCACAGGGCACTGAAGCTTTCTTT
>TRBJ2-7|NA|TRBD2|TRBV5-6
CASSPPSGGYEQYF
TGTGCCAGCAGCCCCCCTAGCGGGGGCTACGAGCAGTACTTC
>TRBJ1-2|NA|TRBD1|TRBV11-2
CASSLTHSTRGNGYTF
TGTGCCAGCAGCTTAACGCACAGCACCAGGGGGAATGGCTACACCTTC
>TRBJ2-1|NA|NA|TRBV5-6
CASSLRGRGSYNEQFF
TGTGCCAGCAGCTTGAGGGGCCGCGGTTCCTACAATGAGCAGTTCTTC
>TRBJ1-5|NA|NA|TRBV7-9
CASSAGQSVNQPQHF
TGTGCCAGCAGCGCCGGACAGTCCGTAAATCAGCCCCAGCATTTT
>TRBJ2-3|NA|NA|TRBV6-5
CASSISQGWDTQYF
TGTGCCAGCAGTATCTCACAGGGTTGGGATACGCAGTATTTT
>TRBJ1-2|NA|NA|TRBV18
CASSPGNPGARYGYTF
TGTGCCAGCTCACCGGGAAATCCGGGGGCGCGTTATGGCTACACCTTC
>TRBJ2-7|NA|TRBD1|TRBV29-1
CSAGTGPNEQYF
TGCAGCGCCGGGACAGGCCCCAACGAGCAGTACTTC
>TRBJ2-7|NA|NA|TRBV11-3
CASSLSGTTESYEQYF
TGTGCCAGCAGCTTATCCGGGACAACTGAATCCTACGAGCAGTACTTC
>TRBJ1-2|NA|NA|TRBV25-1
CASSEGEVRLGYTF
TGTGCCAGCAGTGAGGGCGAGGTTCGGTTAGGCTACACCTTC
>TRBJ2-1|NA|TRBD2|TRBV29-1
CSVSSGGGDEQFF
TGCAGCGTTAGTAGCGGGGGAGGGGATGAGCAGTTCTTC
>TRBJ2-7|NA|TRBD1|TRBV9
CASSSAGTGDYEQYF
TGTGCCAGCAGCTCCGCCGGGACAGGGGACTACGAGCAGTACTTC
>TRBJ1-4|NA|TRBD1|TRBV5-5
CASSKGGTGGPTNEKLFF
TGTGCCAGCAGCAAAGGCGGAACAGGGGGACCAACTAATGAAAAACTGTTTTTT
>TRBJ2-5|NA|NA|TRBV5-6
CASSQDGQQETQYF
TGTGCCAGCAGCCAGGACGGACAACAAGAGACCCAGTACTTC
>TRBJ2-6|NA|NA|TRBV4-2
CASSQDHRPRGSVSGANVLTF
TGTGCCAGCAGCCAAGATCACAGGCCCAGGGGATCCGTGTCTGGGGCCAACGTCCTGACTTTC
>TRBJ2-5|NA|NA|TRBV7-9
CASSLGRGQLQETQYF
TGTGCCAGCAGCTTAGGCCGCGGACAGTTACAAGAGACCCAGTACTTC
>TRBJ2-2|NA|NA|TRBV9
CASSVGGAGELFF
TGTGCCAGCAGCGTAGGGGGTGCCGGGGAGCTGTTTTTT
>TRBJ2-2|NA|TRBD2|TRBV9
CASSAGPAGGPELFF
TGTGCCAGCAGCGCGGGCCCAGCGGGGGGGCCGGAGCTGTTTTTT
>TRBJ2-5|NA|TRBD1|TRBV9
CASSVDRERETQYF
TGTGCCAGCAGCGTGGACAGGGAGCGGGAGACCCAGTACTTC
>TRBJ1-2|NA|NA|TRBV6-1
CASRINYGYTF
TGTGCCAGCAGAATTAACTATGGCTACACCTTC
>TRBJ2-5|NA|TRBD2|TRBV9
CASSVGLAGAVSPETQYF
TGTGCCAGCAGCGTAGGACTAGCGGGAGCCGTATCACCGGAGACCCAGTACTTC
>TRBJ2-2|NA|TRBD1|TRBV19
CASSPGQGANTGELFF
TGTGCCAGTAGTCCGGGACAGGGGGCGAACACCGGGGAGCTGTTTTTT
>TRBJ2-7|once|NA|TRBV7-9
CASSAQGGSYEQYF
TGTGCCAGCAGCGCTCAGGGGGGCTCCTACGAGCAGTACTTC
>TRBJ2-7|NA|TRBD2|TRBV5-1
CASSLVASGSSYEQYF
TGCGCCAGCAGCTTGGTGGCTAGCGGGAGCTCCTACGAGCAGTACTTC
>TRBJ2-3|NA|TRBD2|TRBV5-1
CASSLLTSGGSTDTQYF
TGCGCCAGCAGCTTACTGACTAGCGGGGGGAGCACAGATACGCAGTATTTT
>TRBJ1-2|NA|TRBD1|TRBV7-2
CASSRNSGTGAMKGYGYTF
TGTGCCAGCAGCAGGAATTCCGGGACAGGGGCGATGAAGGGCTATGGCTACACCTTC
>TRBJ1-1|NA|NA|TRBV25-1
CASSEYTSRDEAFF
TGTGCCAGCAGTGAATATACGTCCCGTGATGAAGCTTTCTTT
>TRBJ2-3|NA|TRBD2|TRBV5-4
CASSYRGLAGGRRTDTQYF
TGTGCCAGCAGCTACAGGGGACTAGCGGGGGGGCGACGTACAGATACGCAGTATTTT
>TRBJ2-5|few|NA|TRBV4-3
CASSQDRGGGGETQYF
TGCGCCAGCAGCCAAGATAGGGGGGGCGGGGGAGAGACCCAGTACTTC
>TRBJ1-1|NA|NA|TRBV6-5
CATRGAEAFF
TGTGCCACAAGAGGGGCTGAAGCTTTCTTT
>TRBJ2-7|NA|TRBD1|TRBV28
CASTRQGYEQYF
TGTGCCAGCACCCGACAGGGCTACGAGCAGTACTTC
>TRBJ2-3|NA|NA|TRBV5-5
CASSSGVILPDTQYF
TGTGCCAGCAGCTCCGGTGTCATTCTCCCAGATACGCAGTATTTT
>TRBJ2-2|NA|NA|TRBV29-1
CSVDSGTGELFF
TGCAGCGTTGATTCAGGAACCGGGGAGCTGTTTTTT
>TRBJ1-2|NA|TRBD1|TRBV7-8
CASSLGQGASGYTF
TGTGCCAGCAGCTTGGGACAGGGGGCTTCTGGCTACACCTTC
>TRBJ2-7|NA|NA|TRBV4-1
CASSSRGEQYF
TGCGCCAGCAGCTCACGGGGGGAGCAGTACTTC
>TRBJ2-3|NA|NA|TRBV9
CASSAGGSDTQYF
TGTGCCAGCAGCGCAGGAGGCTCAGATACGCAGTATTTT
>TRBJ1-1|NA|NA|TRBV10-2
CASRDDRMNTEAFF
TGCGCCAGCAGAGACGACAGAATGAACACTGAAGCTTTCTTT
>TRBJ2-5|NA|NA|TRBV18
CASSPRPQETQYF
TGTGCCAGCTCACCAAGGCCGCAAGAGACCCAGTACTTC
>TRBJ1-1|few|TRBD1|TRBV9
CASSVGGGGFMNTEAFF
TGTGCCAGCAGCGTAGGAGGGGGCGGCTTCATGAACACTGAAGCTTTCTTT
>TRBJ2-3|NA|NA|TRBV5-1
CASTINAGTDTQYF
TGCGCCAGCACCATCAACGCAGGGACAGATACGCAGTATTTT
>TRBJ2-7|NA|NA|TRBV27
CASSFFGTSYEQYF
TGTGCCAGCAGTTTTTTTGGTACCTCCTACGAGCAGTACTTC
>TRBJ1-1|NA|NA|TRBV9
CASSVDGVGTEAFF
TGTGCCAGCAGCGTAGACGGGGTGGGGACTGAAGCTTTCTTT
>TRBJ2-5|NA|TRBD2|TRBV10-1
CASSESPSGKETQYF
TGCGCCAGCAGTGAGTCTCCTAGCGGGAAGGAGACCCAGTACTTC
>TRBJ2-3|once|NA|TRBV6-5
CASRVQGIATDTQYF
TGTGCCAGCAGAGTTCAAGGAATAGCCACAGATACGCAGTATTTT
>TRBJ2-7|NA|NA|TRBV11-2
CASSLVGATHYEQYF
TGTGCCAGCAGCTTAGTTGGGGCCACACACTACGAGCAGTACTTC